This T cell receptor (beta chain) was profiled in a study of T cell responses to AZD1222 COVID-19 vaccine. Study-level findings and limits: Regions 160-218 and 743-854 held dominance among vaccine-associated CD4 TCRs, which spanned spike. It was only after the peak T cell response that any repertoires were sampled. Nearly half of spike-specific TCRs reportedly go after variant regions that carry no mutations. Possibly, clonal diversity was underestimated; donors were largely white British and included more females.

Comments on this clone: What it recognizes is unknown.

V shed 2 bases and J shed 3 bases, with 10 bases lying between them. The CDR3 length is 14 residues. From germline, CDR1 is SGHTA and CDR2 FQGTGA. Clones were read by immunoSEQ multiplex PCR, and TCRdb kept only the in-frame ones, dropping some. The table lists around 120,000 clones, approximately 88% of them singletons. This TCR was recovered from an adult in good health. The chain links TRBV7-3 to TRBJ1-1; D may be TRBD1 (5 bases). The material sequenced was peripheral blood, taken on day 0 of AZD1222 vaccination. Here the CDR3 reads CASSLSQGYTEAFF. The CDR3 DNA reads as TGTGCCAGCAGCTTATCCCAGGGCTACACTGAAGCTTTCTTT.